The present T cell receptor (beta chain) was sequenced within a study of human T cells and chemical hapten exposure. Trimming took off 5 bases at V and 10 bases at J, with 13 bases between the two ends. Germline CDR1 MNHEY, CDR2 SVGAGI. The CDR3 is made up of 12 amino acids. Many counts were recorded for this clonotype. The antigen is not known. Individual cDNA molecules (in the library) carried attached unique molecular identifiers. One entry per CDR3 protein, called by TCRdb with MiXCR from the RACE reads. The sample yields 300,000 to 450,000 distinct CDR3 sequences, about 5% seen once. Indicated time point: pre-sensitization, week 0. Treatment in this sample: therapeutic diphenylcyclopropenone sensitization with weekly scalp DPC. The study extracted total RNA from unfractionated whole blood. Study-level results: TCRs above 1 in 1000 frequency stayed constant with DPC sensitization.

The material was whole blood, obtained in connection with sensitization to the hapten diphenylcyclopropenone (DPC). The gene calls are TRBV6-5 and TRBJ2-3, with a tentative D call TRBD1 (5 bases). The source is a woman between 18 and 30 years old with alopecia areata. Some clones in this sample may be carry-over from other donors' samples. The CDR3 loop is CASSPSGRAQYF. CDR3 DNA sequence: TGTGCCAGCAGTCCCTCGGGCAGGGCGCAGTATTTT.